One and the same sample provided the 23 T cell receptor beta chains below, sequenced in a study of blood T cell repertoires in COVID-19. Data came from immunoSEQ multiplex PCR; TCRdb stores just in-frame clones and leaves some out. Seen here are roughly 28,000 clones, 70% to 90% observed once, and the top ten hold about a tenth. Sample: peripheral blood. The receptors derive from a human donor in a cohort sampled during active COVID-19.

This clone was observed a handful of times. This rearrangement joins TRBV5-1 to TRBJ2-1; tentatively, D is TRBD1 (6 bases). This CDR3 has 16 amino acids. Germline values: CDR1 SGHRS, CDR2 YFSETQ. Trimming cost V 5 bases and J 6 bases, with 21 bases left between them. The DNA of the CDR3 is TGCGCCAGCAGAACCTGGACAGCAGGGGTGTCCAATGAGCAGTTCTTC. Protein product: CASRTWTAGVSNEQFF.

The chain carries TRBV9 and TRBJ2-5; 9 nucleotides line up with TRBD2. The CDR3 runs to 15 residues. Germline V gene sequence: CDR1 SGDLS, CDR2 YYNGEE. J lost 4 bases, V lost 4 bases, and 8 bases had no gene match. The CDR3 loop is CASSPEGTSRETQYF. The CDR3 bases are TGTGCCAGCAGCCCAGAGGGGACTAGCAGAGAGACCCAGTACTTC.

The chain has TRBV18 and TRBJ2-7, with TRBD1 matching over 12 bases. Trimming cost V 5 bases and J 7 bases; bases outside gene matches: 12. This CDR3 has 16 residues. Germline CDR1 reads KGHSH; CDR2 reads LQKENI. The CDR3 spells CASSSASGTGGGEQYF. The CDR3 region has the DNA TGTGCCAGCTCATCAGCATCCGGGACAGGGGGCGGAGAGCAGTACTTC.

This chain uses TRBV24-1 with TRBJ2-5; a possible D gene is TRBD1 (6 bases). The germline V and J ends were trimmed by 3 bases and 4 bases, with 8 bases remaining between them. This CDR3 is 13 amino acids long. Germline CDR1 is KGHDR and CDR2 is SFDVKD. Here the CDR3 reads CATSDTGLETQYF. The CDR3 DNA reads TGTGCCACCAGTGATACAGGGTTAGAGACCCAGTACTTC.

V and J are TRBV5-6 and TRBJ2-2; 9 nucleotides align to TRBD2. The length of the CDR3 is 16 residues. Losses at the gene ends were 3 bases for V and 4 bases for J; bases not matched to a gene: 7. The germline V gene encodes CDR1 SGHDT and CDR2 YYEEEE. CDR3 sequence reads: CASSWYSGSGTGELFF. The CDR3, as DNA: TGTGCCAGCAGCTGGTATAGCGGGAGCGGCACCGGGGAGCTGTTTTTT.

The genes are TRBV5-1 and TRBJ1-1, with a tentative D call TRBD1 (5 bases). Per germline, CDR1 SGHRS and CDR2 YFSETQ. This CDR3 spans 15 amino acids. V was cut by 4 bases and J by 1 base, with 14 bases left in between. CDR3 in DNA: TGCGCCAGCAGCCTGGCCGGAGGGACGAACACTGAAGCTTTCTTT. Translating it yields CASSLAGGTNTEAFF.

The chain links TRBV27 to TRBJ2-2; no reliable D call. V was clipped by 2 bases and J by 2 bases, with 6 bases between them. Germline CDR1 reads MNHEY; CDR2 reads SMNVEV (reference sequence). The CDR3 sequence is 14 residues long. CDR3 residues: CASSLDFNTGELFF. The CDR3 DNA is TGTGCCAGCAGTTTAGACTTTAACACCGGGGAGCTGTTTTTT.

This chain links TRBV5-1 with TRBJ2-2, with a weak D call TRBD1 (6 bases). The CDR3 has 16 residues. Trimming removed 2 bases at V and 2 bases at J, with 13 bases between. Germline CDR1 is SGHRS and CDR2 is YFSETQ. The CDR3 loop is CASSFLGTPNTGELFF. CDR3 coding DNA: TGCGCCAGCAGCTTTCTCGGGACACCTAACACCGGGGAGCTGTTTTTT.

The V and J genes are TRBV10-1 and TRBJ2-3; TRBD1 matches 10 bases. The V segment lost 10 bases and the J segment 3 bases; nucleotides outside the gene matches: 4. From germline, CDR1 is WNHNN and CDR2 SYGVQD (reference sequence). The CDR3 has 13 residues. The DNA of the CDR3 is TGCGCCACCGGGACAGGGGATACAGATACGCAGTATTTT. Encoded protein: CATGTGDTDTQYF.

The V gene is TRBV5-8, the J gene TRBJ1-5; 7 bases agree with TRBD1. J gave up 6 bases and V 0 bases, and 3 bases lay outside the gene matches. There are 14 residues in the CDR3. Germline V lookup: CDR1 SGHTS, CDR2 YDEGEE. CDR3 residues: CASSLDRGLQPQHF. The CDR3 DNA reads as TGTGCCAGCAGCTTGGATAGGGGGCTTCAGCCCCAGCATTTT.

V gene TRBV7-6 combines with J gene TRBJ1-1, with D unresolved. The ends were cut back, 2 bases at V and 6 bases at J, with 10 bases in the middle. The CDR3 has 13 residues. The germline gives CDR1 SGHVS, CDR2 FNYEAQ. CDR3 nucleotide sequence: TGTGCCAGCAGCTTAAAAAGAGGCGCTGAAGCTTTCTTT. Translated, it gives CASSLKRGAEAFF.

The J gene is TRBJ2-1, the V gene TRBV5-1, with TRBD2 matching over 9 bases. The length of the CDR3 is 16 residues. V was clipped by 3 bases and J by 5 bases; unmatched bases: 9. Germline V gene sequence: CDR1 SGHRS, CDR2 YFSETQ. Written as DNA, the CDR3 is TGCGCCAGCAGCTCTACCGGGACTAGCAGGGACAATGAGCAGTTCTTC. Translation: CASSSTGTSRDNEQFF.

This clone has only one observation. In nucleotides, the CDR3 is TGTGCCAGCAGCCCGACTAGCGGGAGGGCCGGGGAGCTGTTTTTT. It specifies CASSPTSGRAGELFF. V and J are TRBV7-7 and TRBJ2-2; TRBD2 matches 14 bases. Trimming took 5 bases from V and 6 from J; bases not matched to a gene: 2. CDR1 and CDR2 (germline): SSHAT, FNYEAQ (reference sequence). The CDR3 contains 15 residues.

J is TRBJ1-5 and V is TRBV11-2; D is undetermined. This CDR3 region has 15 residues. Trimming took off 1 base at V and 3 bases at J, with 10 bases between the two ends. The V gene's germline CDR1 is SGHAT and CDR2 FQNNGV. The CDR3 spells CASSLGGAPNQPQHF. Here the CDR3 DNA reads TGTGCCAGCAGCTTAGGCGGAGCCCCCAATCAGCCCCAGCATTTT.

This CDR3 reads CASSVGGGLAVAGEQFF. For the CDR3, the DNA is TGTGCCAGCTCCGTAGGGGGGGGACTAGCAGTAGCGGGTGAGCAGTTCTTC. The J gene is TRBJ2-1, the V gene TRBV9; 9 bases align to TRBD2. CDR1 is SGDLS, CDR2 YYNGEE, per germline. This CDR3 is 17 amino acids long. V dropped 7 bases and J dropped 9; count of bases not matched to a gene: 20.

This clone was recorded only once. The chain links TRBV27 to TRBJ1-1; D unresolved. CDR1 and CDR2 (germline): MNHEY, SMNVEV (reference sequence). V dropped 2 bases and J dropped 4 bases, with 14 bases sitting between them. This CDR3 spans 15 amino acids. CDR3 sequence (DNA): TGTGCCAGCAGTTTAGTCTCGGGAGGGCGCACTGAAGCTTTCTTT. It is translated as CASSLVSGGRTEAFF.

The chain uses TRBV6-5 and TRBJ2-2, with D possibly being TRBD2 (5 bases). Germline values: CDR1 MNHEY, CDR2 SVGAGI. Trimming took off 2 bases at V and 0 bases at J, with 10 bases between the two ends. CDR3 length: 16 residues. CDR3 sequence (DNA): TGTGCCAGCAGTTACGGGGTAGCGACGAACACCGGGGAGCTGTTTTTT. Translation: CASSYGVATNTGELFF.

CDR3 sequence (DNA): TGCAGCGTTGAATCTCCGGGACAAACCTACGAGCAGTACTTC. It specifies CSVESPGQTYEQYF. The chain has TRBV29-1 and TRBJ2-7; D may be TRBD1 (6 bases). Germline CDR1 SQVTM, CDR2 ANQGSEA. V shed 2 bases and J shed 2 bases, with 13 bases lying between them. CDR3 length equals 14 residues.

The rearrangement links TRBV5-4 to TRBJ2-1; tentative D call: TRBD2 (5 bases). With 1 base removed from V and 4 bases from J, the gap between germline ends came to 12 bases. Germline loops: CDR1 SGHNT, CDR2 YYREEE (reference sequence). The CDR3 has 15 residues. CDR3 sequence (DNA): TGTGCCAGCAGCTTGTCCAGCGGAGCGTACAATGAGCAGTTCTTC. Amino acids: CASSLSSGAYNEQFF.

V gene TRBV15 combines with J gene TRBJ2-1; possible D gene TRBD1, 6 bases. This CDR3 is built from 15 residues. V was pared by 4 bases and J by 4 bases, with 14 bases between. Germline-derived CDR1 and CDR2 are LNHNV and YYDKDF (reference sequence). The chain's CDR3 is CATSTPWGQYNEQFF. The DNA of the CDR3 is TGTGCCACCAGCACCCCTTGGGGGCAGTACAATGAGCAGTTCTTC.

The chain couples TRBV19 to TRBJ1-5; D call uncertain. CDR1 LNHDA and CDR2 SQIVND come from the germline V gene (reference sequence). This CDR3 is 13 amino acids long. The V gene lost 5 bases and the J gene lost 4 bases, with 9 bases spanning the gap. The CDR3 DNA follows: TGTGCCAGTAGTGGACGGAGGAATCAGCCCCAGCATTTT. This codes for CASSGRRNQPQHF.

The chain joins TRBV2 to TRBJ1-1; 8 bases fit TRBD1. The germline CDR1 and CDR2 sequences are SNHLY and FYNNEI. The J segment lost 6 bases and the V segment lost 5 bases, leaving 2 bases of the junction unmatched. This CDR3 has 12 amino acids. The CDR3 nucleotides read TGTGCCAGCAGTTCAGGGGGCCCTGAAGCTTTCTTT. Translated, it gives CASSSGGPEAFF.

The chain employs TRBV30 and TRBJ1-4, with D tentatively TRBD1 (5 bases). The germline V gene encodes CDR1 GTSNPN and CDR2 SVGIG (reference sequence). V dropped 5 bases and J dropped 7 bases, with 11 bases sitting between them. The CDR3 length is 12 residues. The CDR3 nucleotides read TGTGCCTGGGGTCATCAGGGTGAAAAACTGTTTTTT. As protein: CAWGHQGEKLFF.